The 20 T cell receptor beta chains below come from one sample, sequenced in a study of T cells in Graves' hyperthyroidism and ophthalmopathy. Researchers took RNA transcripts and amplified the TCR beta CDR3 regions from them. A first-round RT-PCR of the TCR CDR3 used the HTBI primer set. MiXCR, run by TCRdb on the multiplex PCR reads, gives a single entry per CDR3 protein. The sample lists about 710,000 distinct CDR3 sequences; around 17% were seen once. Sequenced material: blood. All receptors derive from a young man with Graves' hyperthyroidism.

The table lists this clonotype with many counts. The V gene is TRBV11-2, the J gene TRBJ2-7; 7 nucleotides line up with TRBD1. J was trimmed by 5 bases and V by 5 bases; bases with no gene match: 12. This CDR3 contains 15 residues. CDR1 SGHAT and CDR2 FQNNGV come from the germline V gene. For the CDR3, the DNA is TGTGCCAGCAGCCGCGTCCGGGGACAGATACACGAGCAGTACTTC. It translates to CASSRVRGQIHEQYF.

The rearrangement links TRBV24-1 to TRBJ1-5, with 8 bases aligning to TRBD1. Germline V gene lookup returns CDR1 KGHDR and CDR2 SFDVKD. With 5 bases clipped from V and 7 bases from J, the junction kept 9 bases outside the gene matches. This CDR3 comprises 15 residues. The chain's CDR3 is CATSAGQGLRQPQHF. DNA for the CDR3: TGTGCCACCAGTGCCGGACAGGGTCTGAGACAGCCCCAGCATTTT.

In this sample, this clonotype turned up many times. The chain carries TRBV12-3 or TRBV12-4 and TRBJ1-5, with TRBD1 matching over 8 bases. The CDR3 has 14 amino acids. The ends lost 5 bases at V and 5 bases at J; junction bases unmatched: 5. The CDR3 coding sequence is TGTGCCAGCAGTCTCCGGACAGGGCATCAGCCCCAGCATTTT. Encoded protein: CASSLRTGHQPQHF.

The table lists this clonotype with a count of one. The gene calls are TRBV19 and TRBJ2-1; D is unresolved. CDR1 LNHDA and CDR2 SQIVND come from the germline V gene (reference sequence). The germline V and J ends were trimmed by 6 bases and 1 base, with 10 bases remaining between them. The CDR3 is 14 amino acids. This CDR3 reads CASRLYSSYNEQFF. CDR3 nucleotide sequence: TGTGCCAGTAGGCTATATTCGTCCTACAATGAGCAGTTCTTC.

The table lists this clonotype with a few counts. CDR3 DNA: TGTGCCAGCAGTTTATATAGAGACAGGGGGCAGGGGCCCCAGCATTTT. Its protein is CASSLYRDRGQGPQHF. V is TRBV12-3 or TRBV12-4 and J is TRBJ1-5; 10 bases line up with TRBD1. CDR3 length: 16 amino acids. J lost 9 bases, V lost 2 bases, and 10 bases had no gene match.

This clonotype showed up many times. The rearrangement joins TRBV7-6 to TRBJ2-7; D might be TRBD1 (6 bases). CDR3 length: 15 residues. With 5 bases removed from V and 5 bases from J, the gap between germline ends came to 19 bases. CDR1 and CDR2 from the germline V gene are SGHVS and FNYEAQ. CDR3 in amino acids: CASSPRGRVIHEQYF. CDR3 nucleotides: TGTGCCAGCAGCCCCAGGGGCAGGGTCATCCACGAGCAGTACTTC.

The CDR3 sequence is CSARQDATNEKLFF. The CDR3 DNA reads TGCAGTGCTAGACAGGATGCAACTAATGAAAAACTGTTTTTT. The V gene is TRBV20-1, the J gene TRBJ1-4; D ambiguous. V shed 2 bases and J shed 0 bases, with 7 bases lying between them. Germline values: CDR1 DFQATT, CDR2 SNEGSKA (reference sequence). The CDR3 consists of 14 residues.

The J gene is TRBJ1-2, the V gene TRBV3-1; a possible D gene is TRBD1 (6 bases). The germline gives CDR1 LGHDT, CDR2 YNNKEL (reference sequence). Trimming removed 4 bases from V and 5 bases from J, with 29 bases in between. The CDR3 totals 19 residues. The chain's CDR3 is CASSLTPGGRKSAGYGYTF. CDR3 nucleotides: TGTGCCAGCAGCCTTACGCCTGGGGGCAGGAAATCGGCGGGATATGGCTACACCTTC.

The rearrangement links TRBV20-1 to TRBJ2-1; D may be TRBD2 (6 bases). Per the germline V gene, CDR1 is DFQATT and CDR2 is SNEGSKA (reference sequence). Trimming removed 0 bases from V and 7 bases from J, with 16 bases in between. The CDR3 has 15 residues. The CDR3 nucleotides read TGCAGTGCTAGAGATGGTGCGGGGCCAGGAAATGAGCAGTTCTTC. Translated, it gives CSARDGAGPGNEQFF.

This clonotype occurred a few times. The chain employs TRBV27 and TRBJ2-7, with 10 bases aligning to TRBD2. CDR1 and CDR2 (germline): MNHEY, SMNVEV (reference sequence). Trimming cost V 11 bases and J 0 bases; bases outside gene matches: 4. This CDR3 contains 13 residues. CDR3 in amino acids: CACGTSASYEQYF. CDR3 nucleotides: TGTGCCTGCGGGACTAGCGCCTCCTACGAGCAGTACTTC.

In its sample, this clonotype was seen many times. The rearrangement uses TRBV5-1 and TRBJ1-2, with TRBD1 identical over 7 bases. CDR1 and CDR2 (germline): SGHRS, YFSETQ. This CDR3 has 12 amino acids. V shed 1 base and J 8 bases; nucleotides not matched to a gene: 2. CDR3 region: CASSLTGEGYTF. The CDR3, as DNA: TGCGCCAGCAGCTTGACAGGGGAAGGCTACACCTTC.

This clonotype was detected a few times. This chain joins TRBV28 and TRBJ1-4, with a weak D call TRBD1 (5 bases). Germline V gene sequence: CDR1 MDHEN, CDR2 SYDVKM. V lost 8 bases and J 8 bases, leaving 12 bases between the germline ends. This CDR3 has 12 residues. In nucleotides, the CDR3 is TGTGCCAGCTCCCAGGGTTTGGAAAAACTGTTTTTT. Translated, it gives CASSQGLEKLFF.

This clonotype was observed at least ten times. This chain links TRBV28 with TRBJ2-7, with D hard to call. The length of the CDR3 is 14 residues. Trimming cost V 3 bases and J 2 bases, with 11 bases left between them. Germline CDR1 reads MDHEN; CDR2 reads SYDVKM. CDR3 sequence reads: CASSLGRSAYEQYF. Written as DNA, the CDR3 is TGTGCCAGCAGTTTGGGCCGATCTGCCTACGAGCAGTACTTC.

This clonotype was found a few times. V is TRBV29-1 and J is TRBJ1-2; 7 positions match TRBD1. The CDR3 has 13 residues. Germline CDR1 reads SQVTM; CDR2 reads ANQGSEA. The V gene end was trimmed by 2 bases and the J gene end by 4 bases; junction bases not matched to a gene: 4. The CDR3 DNA follows: TGCAGCGTTGAAAAGACAGGGAGCTATGGCTACACCTTC. Protein: CSVEKTGSYGYTF.

V usage is TRBV5-1 and J usage is TRBJ2-5; a possible D gene is TRBD2 (7 bases). Germline values: CDR1 SGHRS, CDR2 YFSETQ. Trimming left V 5 bases short and J 5 bases short, with 16 bases between. CDR3 length: 14 residues. The CDR3 reads CASSRGASVETQYF. The CDR3 DNA follows: TGCGCCAGCAGTCGGGGGGCCAGCGTGGAGACCCAGTACTTC.

The sample holds a few counts of this clonotype. The rearrangement uses TRBV19 and TRBJ2-7, with D maybe TRBD1 (6 bases). The CDR3 has 14 residues. Trimming took 5 bases from V and 2 from J, leaving 13 bases between them. From germline, CDR1 is LNHDA and CDR2 SQIVND (reference sequence). Written as DNA, the CDR3 is TGTGCCAGTAGTGACCGACAGGCCACCTACGAGCAGTACTTC. It encodes CASSDRQATYEQYF.

The chain carries TRBV6-1 and TRBJ2-6, with D unclear. This CDR3 comprises 17 residues. Germline lookup yields CDR1 MNHNS and CDR2 SASEGT. Deletions cut 5 bases from V and 0 bases from J, with 14 bases between. The CDR3, as DNA: TGTGCCAGCAGTTATGACTTACGTCCCTCTGGGGCCAACGTCCTGACTTTC. As protein: CASSYDLRPSGANVLTF.

This clonotype was recorded a few times. The chain joins TRBV20-1 to TRBJ1-6; 12 bases are a match to TRBD1. Germline values: CDR1 DFQATT, CDR2 SNEGSKA (reference sequence). The length of the CDR3 is 15 residues. V was clipped by 6 bases and J by 10 bases; unmatched bases: 10. CDR3 sequence (DNA): TGCAGTGCACCGGGACAGGGGGCGTTAGGGTCACCCCTCCACTTT. It codes for CSAPGQGALGSPLHF.

This clonotype has a count of ten or more. The CDR3 region has the DNA TGTGCCAGCAATACAGGGGCTGAAGCTTTCTTT. It is translated as CASNTGAEAFF. This sequence joins TRBV6-2 or TRBV6-3 and TRBJ1-1; TRBD1 aligns across 7 bases. With V trimmed by 7 bases and J by 6 bases, 2 bases remained unmatched. The germline V gene encodes CDR1 MNHEY and CDR2 SVGEGT. The length of the CDR3 is 11 residues.

This clonotype came up many times. The chain recombines TRBV11-2 with TRBJ2-5, with 8 bases matching TRBD2. CDR1 SGHAT and CDR2 FQNNGV come from the germline V gene. The junction had 10 bases not matched to a gene; V was cut back by 5 bases and J by 5 bases. The CDR3 spans 15 residues. CDR3 region: CASSPTAGDLETQYF. CDR3 bases: TGTGCCAGCAGCCCGACAGCGGGAGATCTGGAGACCCAGTACTTC.